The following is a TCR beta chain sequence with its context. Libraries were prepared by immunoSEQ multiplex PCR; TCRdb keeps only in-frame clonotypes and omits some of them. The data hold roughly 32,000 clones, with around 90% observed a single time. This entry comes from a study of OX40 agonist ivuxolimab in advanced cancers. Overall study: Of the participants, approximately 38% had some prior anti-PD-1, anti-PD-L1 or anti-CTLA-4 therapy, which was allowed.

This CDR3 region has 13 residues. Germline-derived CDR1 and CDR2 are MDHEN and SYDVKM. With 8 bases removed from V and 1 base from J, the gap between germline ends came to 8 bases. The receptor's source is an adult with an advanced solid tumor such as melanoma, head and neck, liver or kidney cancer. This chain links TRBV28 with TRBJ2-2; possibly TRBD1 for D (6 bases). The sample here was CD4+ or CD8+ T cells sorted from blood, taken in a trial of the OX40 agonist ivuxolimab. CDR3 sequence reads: CASLTGNTGELFF. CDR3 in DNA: TGTGCCAGCCTGACAGGGAACACCGGGGAGCTGTTTTTT.